This is a list of T cell receptor beta chains from one sample in a study of blood T cell repertoires in COVID-19. Sequencing was performed with immunoSEQ multiplex PCR; in TCRdb, only in-frame clones are kept and a portion is missing. The sample includes under 140,000 clones, 60% to 80% seen only once; the top ten take roughly 16%. Sequenced sample: peripheral blood. All receptors derive from a woman aged 80 or over with active or convalescent COVID-19. Each CDR3 is given with its conserved first and last residue. The D gene is left open where the match is weak. Size is stated for part of the rows, as once, few or many counts, or as a class when the clone is expanded.

v_gene: TRBV6-2/TRBV6-3; j_gene: TRBJ2-7; d_gene: TRBD2; abundance: -; CDR3nt: TGTGCCAGCAGTTACTCCCAGACTAGCGGGGGCTACGAGCAGTACTTC; CDR3aa: CASSYSQTSGGYEQYF
v_gene: TRBV21-1; j_gene: TRBJ2-7; d_gene: -; abundance: -; CDR3nt: TGTGCCAGCAGCAAAGATCGGGTTGGGACTCACTACGAGCAGTACTTC; CDR3aa: CASSKDRVGTHYEQYF
v_gene: TRBV7-8; j_gene: TRBJ1-5; d_gene: -; abundance: -; CDR3nt: TGTGCCAGCAGCTCCCACGCGGGGGGCAATCAGCCCCAGCATTTT; CDR3aa: CASSSHAGGNQPQHF
v_gene: TRBV24-1; j_gene: TRBJ1-2; d_gene: -; abundance: -; CDR3nt: TGTGCCACCAGTGAGGGCAGGGCTAACTATGGCTACACCTTC; CDR3aa: CATSEGRANYGYTF
v_gene: TRBV15; j_gene: TRBJ2-7; d_gene: -; abundance: -; CDR3nt: TGTGCCACCAGCAGAGGAGGGACTTTCTACGAGCAGTACTTC; CDR3aa: CATSRGGTFYEQYF
v_gene: TRBV2; j_gene: TRBJ1-6; d_gene: TRBD1; abundance: -; CDR3nt: TGTGCCAGCAATCCATACGGGACAGGGAACAATTCACCCCTCCACTTT; CDR3aa: CASNPYGTGNNSPLHF
v_gene: TRBV2; j_gene: TRBJ1-5; d_gene: -; abundance: -; CDR3nt: TGTGCCAGCAGTGAAGAGGGGGGGGGCGGTCAGCCCCAGCATTTT; CDR3aa: CASSEEGGGGQPQHF
v_gene: TRBV4-3; j_gene: TRBJ1-2; d_gene: TRBD1; abundance: few; CDR3nt: TGCGCCAGCAGCCAAGATGTGCGACAGGGTTATATAGGAGCCTATGGCTACACCTTC; CDR3aa: CASSQDVRQGYIGAYGYTF
v_gene: TRBV11-2; j_gene: TRBJ2-7; d_gene: -; abundance: -; CDR3nt: TGTGCCAGCAGCCTCACCAGGTCAGGGTACCCCTACGAGCAGTACTTC; CDR3aa: CASSLTRSGYPYEQYF
v_gene: TRBV15; j_gene: TRBJ2-5; d_gene: -; abundance: -; CDR3nt: TGTGCCACCAAATCTAGCGACCAAGAGACCCAGTACTTC; CDR3aa: CATKSSDQETQYF
v_gene: TRBV25-1; j_gene: TRBJ2-7; d_gene: TRBD1; abundance: many; CDR3nt: TGTGCCAGCAGTGGATTGGGACAGGGCTACGAGCAGTACTTC; CDR3aa: CASSGLGQGYEQYF
v_gene: TRBV6-2/TRBV6-3; j_gene: TRBJ2-1; d_gene: TRBD2; abundance: many; CDR3nt: TGTGCCAGCAGTTACTCCGGGGCTAGCGGGATTTACAATGAGCAGTTCTTC; CDR3aa: CASSYSGASGIYNEQFF
v_gene: TRBV29-1; j_gene: TRBJ2-1; d_gene: TRBD1; abundance: -; CDR3nt: TGCAGCGTTGTTCGGACAGGGGGTGTGGGTGAGCAGTTCTTC; CDR3aa: CSVVRTGGVGEQFF
v_gene: TRBV11-2; j_gene: TRBJ2-5; d_gene: TRBD2; abundance: -; CDR3nt: TGTGCCAGCAGCCGACTAGCCGAGACCCAGTACTTC; CDR3aa: CASSRLAETQYF
v_gene: TRBV5-1; j_gene: TRBJ1-2; d_gene: TRBD1; abundance: -; CDR3nt: TGCGCCAGCAGCTTTACAGGGGCTGGCTATGGCTACACCTTC; CDR3aa: CASSFTGAGYGYTF
v_gene: TRBV6-6; j_gene: TRBJ2-7; d_gene: -; abundance: -; CDR3nt: TGTGCCAGCAGTCCTCGGTGGGGCATCCCGGGGCTAGCGAGCTCCTACGAGCAGTACTTC; CDR3aa: CASSPRWGIPGLASSYEQYF
v_gene: TRBV2; j_gene: TRBJ2-3; d_gene: -; abundance: -; CDR3nt: TGTGCCAGCAGTGGGAGGGGGCGAGATACGCAGTATTTT; CDR3aa: CASSGRGRDTQYF
v_gene: TRBV11-2; j_gene: TRBJ1-1; d_gene: -; abundance: -; CDR3nt: TGTGCCAGCAGCCGGGGGGTGGGGAGGAGACCGACTGAAGCTTTCTTT; CDR3aa: CASSRGVGRRPTEAFF
v_gene: TRBV3-1/TRBV3-2; j_gene: TRBJ1-5; d_gene: -; abundance: -; CDR3nt: TGTGCCAGCAGCCAAGAATTGGGGCGTCCCCAGCATTTT; CDR3aa: CASSQELGRPQHF
v_gene: TRBV28; j_gene: TRBJ1-2; d_gene: TRBD1; abundance: -; CDR3nt: TGTGCCAGCAGTTCCAGGGGGCTGGGCTACACCTTC; CDR3aa: CASSSRGLGYTF
v_gene: TRBV10-3; j_gene: TRBJ1-2; d_gene: -; abundance: -; CDR3nt: TGTGCCATCAGTTGGACAAACGGAGGCTACACCTTC; CDR3aa: CAISWTNGGYTF
v_gene: TRBV6-1; j_gene: TRBJ2-2; d_gene: -; abundance: -; CDR3nt: TGTGCCAGCAGTGATCCGCTAGGGGAGCTGTTTTTT; CDR3aa: CASSDPLGELFF
v_gene: TRBV28; j_gene: TRBJ1-2; d_gene: -; abundance: -; CDR3nt: TGTGCCAGCAGTTTTGGGGCAGGGGAAAACTATGGCTACACCTTC; CDR3aa: CASSFGAGENYGYTF
v_gene: TRBV4-3; j_gene: TRBJ1-4; d_gene: -; abundance: few; CDR3nt: TGCGCCAGCAGCCCGATCGGGGGGGTGGCAACTAATGAAAAACTGTTTTTT; CDR3aa: CASSPIGGVATNEKLFF
v_gene: TRBV6-2/TRBV6-3; j_gene: TRBJ2-7; d_gene: TRBD2; abundance: -; CDR3nt: TGTGCCAGCAGTAAAACTAGCGCCGAGCAGTACTTC; CDR3aa: CASSKTSAEQYF
v_gene: TRBV5-4; j_gene: TRBJ2-2; d_gene: TRBD2; abundance: -; CDR3nt: TGTGCCAGCAGCTTGGCTCTAGCGGGAGGGATCGGGGAGCTGTTTTTT; CDR3aa: CASSLALAGGIGELFF
v_gene: TRBV7-3; j_gene: TRBJ1-1; d_gene: -; abundance: -; CDR3nt: TGTGCCAGCAGCTTAGGAGGGTATGCCGAAGCTTTCTTT; CDR3aa: CASSLGGYAEAFF
v_gene: TRBV7-2; j_gene: TRBJ2-7; d_gene: -; abundance: -; CDR3nt: TGTGCCAGCAGCCTATTCGGGGTTGGGACTTACGAGCAGTACTTC; CDR3aa: CASSLFGVGTYEQYF
v_gene: TRBV30; j_gene: TRBJ1-2; d_gene: -; abundance: -; CDR3nt: TGTGCCTCCAAGACAGAAACTCTAAACTATGGCTACACCTTC; CDR3aa: CASKTETLNYGYTF
v_gene: TRBV5-1; j_gene: TRBJ2-3; d_gene: -; abundance: -; CDR3nt: TGCGCCAGCAAGGGGGTGGGCCTAACCACCGCTAGCACAGATACGCAGTATTTT; CDR3aa: CASKGVGLTTASTDTQYF
v_gene: TRBV7-8; j_gene: TRBJ2-5; d_gene: -; abundance: -; CDR3nt: TGTGCCAGCAGAGAACTAGCAGCACAAGAGACCCAGTACTTC; CDR3aa: CASRELAAQETQYF
v_gene: TRBV6-7; j_gene: TRBJ2-7; d_gene: TRBD2; abundance: few; CDR3nt: TGTGCCAGCACCAACGGGGGGGGACTAGCGGGTAACGAGCAGTACTTC; CDR3aa: CASTNGGGLAGNEQYF
v_gene: TRBV7-3; j_gene: TRBJ2-3; d_gene: TRBD2; abundance: -; CDR3nt: TGTGCCAGCAGCTCAGGACTAGCAACAGATACGCAGTATTTT; CDR3aa: CASSSGLATDTQYF
v_gene: TRBV18; j_gene: TRBJ1-2; d_gene: TRBD1; abundance: -; CDR3nt: TGTGCCAGCTCACCGACAGGGGGCAACTATGGCTACACCTTC; CDR3aa: CASSPTGGNYGYTF
v_gene: TRBV3-1/TRBV3-2; j_gene: TRBJ1-2; d_gene: TRBD1; abundance: few; CDR3nt: TGTGCCAGCAGTCCCGGACAGGGGAGGGGCTACACCTTC; CDR3aa: CASSPGQGRGYTF
v_gene: TRBV7-9; j_gene: TRBJ1-1; d_gene: -; abundance: many; CDR3nt: TGTGCCAGCAGCTTGGGTAGACTTATGAACACTGAAGCTTTCTTT; CDR3aa: CASSLGRLMNTEAFF
v_gene: TRBV9; j_gene: TRBJ1-4; d_gene: TRBD1; abundance: once; CDR3nt: TGTGCCAGCAAAAAGGGACAGGGGAACGAAAAACTGTTTTTT; CDR3aa: CASKKGQGNEKLFF
v_gene: TRBV2; j_gene: TRBJ2-3; d_gene: -; abundance: -; CDR3nt: TGTGCCAGCAGGAAAGGGGCGAGCACAGATACGCAGTATTTT; CDR3aa: CASRKGASTDTQYF
v_gene: TRBV28; j_gene: TRBJ1-5; d_gene: -; abundance: few; CDR3nt: TGTGCCAGCATCCCTGGAGGTCCGGTGAGCAATCAGCCCCAGCATTTT; CDR3aa: CASIPGGPVSNQPQHF
v_gene: TRBV12-3/TRBV12-4; j_gene: TRBJ2-3; d_gene: -; abundance: -; CDR3nt: TGTGCCAGCAGTTTTAGAGCGGCCGATACGCAGTATTTT; CDR3aa: CASSFRAADTQYF
v_gene: TRBV2; j_gene: TRBJ1-2; d_gene: -; abundance: once; CDR3nt: TGTGCCAGCGGGAGGTCTAACTATGGCTACACCTTC; CDR3aa: CASGRSNYGYTF
v_gene: TRBV4-3; j_gene: TRBJ2-1; d_gene: TRBD1; abundance: once; CDR3nt: TGCGCCAGCAGCGTCAAGGGGGCGAGTTACAATGAGCAGTTCTTC; CDR3aa: CASSVKGASYNEQFF
v_gene: TRBV11-1; j_gene: TRBJ1-4; d_gene: -; abundance: -; CDR3nt: TGTGCCAGCAGCCCAGATCGAGAAAAACTGTTTTTT; CDR3aa: CASSPDREKLFF
v_gene: TRBV5-1; j_gene: TRBJ2-5; d_gene: TRBD2; abundance: -; CDR3nt: TGCGCCAGCAGCTTCGGACTAGCGGGAATCGGAGAGACCCAGTACTTC; CDR3aa: CASSFGLAGIGETQYF
v_gene: TRBV7-9; j_gene: TRBJ2-7; d_gene: TRBD2; abundance: -; CDR3nt: TGTGCCAGCAGCTGGTCGGGACTAGCGGGAGTCGAGCAGTACTTC; CDR3aa: CASSWSGLAGVEQYF
v_gene: TRBV19; j_gene: TRBJ2-5; d_gene: TRBD2; abundance: -; CDR3nt: TGTGCCAGTAGTATCTCTAGCGGGAGGTACCAAGAGACCCAGTACTTC; CDR3aa: CASSISSGRYQETQYF
v_gene: TRBV5-1; j_gene: TRBJ1-1; d_gene: -; abundance: once; CDR3nt: TGCGCCAGCAGCTTGGACACCCAGGTGGGCACTGAAGCTTTCTTT; CDR3aa: CASSLDTQVGTEAFF